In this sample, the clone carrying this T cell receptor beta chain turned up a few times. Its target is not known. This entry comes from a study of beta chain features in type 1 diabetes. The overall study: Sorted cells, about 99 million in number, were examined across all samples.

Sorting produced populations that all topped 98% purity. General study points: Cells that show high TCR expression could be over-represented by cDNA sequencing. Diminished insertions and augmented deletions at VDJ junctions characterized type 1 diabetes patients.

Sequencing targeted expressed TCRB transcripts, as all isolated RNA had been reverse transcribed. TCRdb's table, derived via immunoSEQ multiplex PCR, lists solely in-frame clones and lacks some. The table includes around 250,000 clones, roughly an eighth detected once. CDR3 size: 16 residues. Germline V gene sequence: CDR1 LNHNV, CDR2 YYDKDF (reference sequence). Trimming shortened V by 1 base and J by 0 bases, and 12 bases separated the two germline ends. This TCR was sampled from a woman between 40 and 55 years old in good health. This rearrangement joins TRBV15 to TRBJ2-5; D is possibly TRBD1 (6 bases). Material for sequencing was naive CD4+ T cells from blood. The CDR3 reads CATSRGRGRDQETQYF. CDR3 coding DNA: TGTGCCACCAGCAGAGGCAGGGGACGGGACCAAGAGACCCAGTACTTC.